The 24 T cell receptor beta chains below come from one sample, sequenced in a study of T cells in tumors after PD-1 blockade. Data came from immunoSEQ multiplex PCR; TCRdb stores just in-frame clones and leaves some out. The sample yields around 21,000 clones, 81% seen once. The input for sequencing was PBMCs, taken after anti-PD-1 therapy. The receptors here all came from a human donor with advanced basal cell or squamous cell carcinoma (not recorded which).

The chain carries TRBV14 and TRBJ2-5; D might be TRBD1 or TRBD2, each matching 5 bases. The CDR3 is made up of 14 amino acids. Per germline, CDR1 SGHDN and CDR2 FVKESK. V lost 8 bases and J 4 bases, leaving 17 bases between the germline ends. CDR3 bases: TGTGCCAGCGGTCGGGACGGTAAAAGAGAGACCCAGTACTTC. It specifies CASGRDGKRETQYF.

The V call is TRBV4-1, the J call TRBJ2-1; 10 bases agree with TRBD2. The V gene end was trimmed by 3 bases and the J gene end by 1 base; junction bases not matched to a gene: 3. The CDR3 runs 16 residues. The germline V gene encodes CDR1 MGHRA and CDR2 YSYEKL. The DNA for the CDR3 is TGCGCCAGCAGCCAGGGACTAGCGCGATCCTACAATGAGCAGTTCTTC. It codes for CASSQGLARSYNEQFF.

This clone was counted between two and nine times. The J gene is TRBJ2-7, the V gene TRBV27; 8 nucleotides agree with TRBD2. The germline V gene encodes CDR1 MNHEY and CDR2 SMNVEV (reference sequence). This CDR3 has 16 amino acids. After removal of 8 bases from V and 7 bases from J, the junction contained 19 bases not matched to a gene. Here the CDR3 DNA reads TGTGCCAGCGGGTCCCGAGACGGGGGGGGATTAAGGGAGCAGTACTTC. Protein sequence: CASGSRDGGGLREQYF.

This rearrangement joins TRBV19 to TRBJ1-1; 7 bases are shared with TRBD1. With V trimmed by 6 bases and J by 4 bases, 5 bases remained unmatched. This CDR3 is built from 13 residues. In germline, CDR1 is LNHDA, CDR2 SQIVND (reference sequence). CDR3 sequence reads: CASRWRQGTEAFF. CDR3 DNA: TGTGCCAGTAGGTGGCGACAGGGCACTGAAGCTTTCTTT.

V gene TRBV29-1 combines with J gene TRBJ2-1; TRBD2 agrees at 12 bases. The CDR3 is 17 amino acids. J gave up 3 bases and V 6 bases, and 12 bases lay outside the gene matches. Germline CDR1 reads SQVTM; CDR2 reads ANQGSEA. The CDR3 coding sequence is TGCAGCGTCGAACTAGCGGGAGGTCCCTTCCTCTACAATGAGCAGTTCTTC. Translating gives CSVELAGGPFLYNEQFF.

This rearrangement joins TRBV6-5 to TRBJ1-2; unclear D gene. Germline V CDR1 and CDR2: MNHEY, SVGAGI. The CDR3 is made up of 13 amino acids. The V end was cut by 5 bases, the J end by 4 bases, with 11 bases between. CDR3 amino acids: CASSPWRGYGYTF. The CDR3 nucleotides read TGTGCCAGCAGTCCCTGGCGAGGCTATGGCTACACCTTC.

This rearrangement joins TRBV19 to TRBJ2-2; D is perhaps TRBD1 (6 bases). Germline loops: CDR1 LNHDA, CDR2 SQIVND (reference sequence). There are 15 residues in the CDR3. V was pared by 0 bases and J by 4 bases, with 9 bases between. This CDR3 is CASSIDRGSTGELFF. In nucleotides, the CDR3 is TGTGCCAGTAGTATAGACAGGGGTAGCACCGGGGAGCTGTTTTTT.

CDR3 nucleotides: TGTGCCAGCAGCCAATACAGGGGTAGCTATGGCTACACCTTC. Translating it yields CASSQYRGSYGYTF. V is TRBV3-1 (or the pseudogene TRBV3-2) and J is TRBJ1-2; 7 positions match TRBD1. V lost 2 bases and J lost 4; bases outside the gene matches: 4. The CDR3 is 14 residues long. CDR1 is LGHDT, CDR2 YNNKEL, per germline (reference sequence).

CDR3 region: CASSSSEGEQYF. In nucleotides, the CDR3 is TGTGCCAGCAGCAGCTCGGAGGGGGAGCAGTACTTC. V is TRBV27 and J is TRBJ2-7, with D perhaps TRBD2 (6 bases). The germline CDR1 and CDR2 sequences are MNHEY and SMNVEV (reference sequence). Trimming took 6 bases from V and 7 from J, leaving 13 bases between them. CDR3 length equals 12 residues.

CDR3 sequence reads: CASSPNLVSGFDEQFF. CDR3 bases: TGTGCCAGCTCACCGAATCTGGTCAGCGGTTTCGATGAGCAGTTCTTC. V is TRBV18 and J is TRBJ2-1; weak D call: TRBD2 (5 bases). The CDR3 is 16 amino acids. Germline V gene lookup returns CDR1 KGHSH and CDR2 LQKENI. V lost 3 bases and J lost 8, with 20 bases in between.

The chain couples TRBV5-1 to TRBJ2-2; D is ambiguous. The CDR3 has 14 residues. Per germline, CDR1 SGHRS and CDR2 YFSETQ. V lost 6 bases to trimming and J lost 4 bases, with 13 bases between them. CDR3 residues: CASKPSYSTGELFF. The CDR3 DNA is TGCGCCAGCAAACCGAGTTACAGCACCGGGGAGCTGTTTTTT.

The rearrangement uses TRBV19 and TRBJ2-5; D gene ambiguous. Per germline, CDR1 LNHDA and CDR2 SQIVND (reference sequence). This CDR3 spans 15 amino acids. V shed 10 bases and J shed 0 bases, with 18 bases lying between them. CDR3 DNA: TGTGCCACCGGAACGACACCACCGTACCAAGAGACCCAGTACTTC. Translated, it gives CATGTTPPYQETQYF. Combining the CDR3 with reference TRBV19 and TRBJ2-5 gives the whole variable domain DGGITQSPKYLFRKEGQNVTLSCEQNLNHDAMYWYRQDPGQGLRLIYYSQIVNDFQKGDIAEGYSVSREKKESFPLTVTSAQKNPTAFYLCATGTTPPYQETQYFGPGTRLLVL.

This clone was found once. The chain has TRBV19 and TRBJ2-3; D gene uncertain. Germline-derived CDR1 and CDR2 are LNHDA and SQIVND (reference sequence). Trimming took off 2 bases at V and 6 bases at J, with 9 bases between the two ends. This CDR3 region has 13 residues. The CDR3 nucleotides are TGTGCCAGTAGTATAAGTCACCTGGATACGCAGTATTTT. Translating it yields CASSISHLDTQYF.

The gene calls are TRBV14 and TRBJ1-1, with 9 bases fitting TRBD1. V lost 5 bases to trimming and J lost 4 bases; unmatched junction nucleotides: 5. The CDR3 is made up of 14 amino acids. CDR1 is SGHDN, CDR2 FVKESK, per germline. CDR3 protein: CASSYTGGLTEAFF. CDR3 nucleotides: TGTGCCAGCAGCTACACAGGGGGCCTCACTGAAGCTTTCTTT. The entire variable domain, with the rest obtained from reference TRBV14 and TRBJ1-1, is as follows: EAGVTQFPSHSVIEKGQTVTLRCDPISGHDNLYWYRRVMGKEIKFLLHFVKESKQDESGMPNNRFLAERTGGTYSTLKVQPAELEDSGVYFCASSYTGGLTEAFFGQGTRLTVV.

This chain links TRBV5-1 with TRBJ2-7; the D gene is possibly TRBD1 (6 bases). Per germline, CDR1 SGHRS and CDR2 YFSETQ. The CDR3 covers 12 residues. Trimming removed 0 bases from V and 5 bases from J, with 6 bases in between. CDR3 sequence reads: CASSLDRDEQYF. DNA of the CDR3: TGCGCCAGCAGCTTGGACAGGGACGAGCAGTACTTC.

This clone was picked up a small number of times. The chain uses TRBV27 and TRBJ1-4; possible D gene TRBD1, 6 bases. V was cut by 0 bases and J by 4 bases, with 6 bases left in between. The germline gives CDR1 MNHEY, CDR2 SMNVEV (reference sequence). CDR3 length equals 14 residues. The CDR3 is CASSLSGHNEKLFF. The CDR3 nucleotides are TGTGCCAGCAGTTTATCGGGACATAATGAAAAACTGTTTTTT.

The chain combines TRBV15 with TRBJ1-5, with 12 bases that match TRBD1. The CDR3 sequence is 17 residues long. CDR1 and CDR2 (germline): LNHNV, YYDKDF (reference sequence). Unmatched junction bases numbered 8, after V lost 3 bases and J lost 5 bases. CDR3 DNA sequence: TGTGCCACCAGCAGTTTCGGGACAGGGGGCGCATATCAGCCCCAGCATTTT. It translates to CATSSFGTGGAYQPQHF.

The rearrangement joins TRBV7-2 to TRBJ2-5; D is perhaps TRBD2 (6 bases). Germline CDR1 is SGHTA and CDR2 is FQGNSA. The CDR3 contains 14 residues. V was trimmed by 0 bases and J by 5 bases, leaving 10 bases between them. DNA for the CDR3: TGTGCCAGCAGCTTAGCCGGGACTCCCGAGACCCAGTACTTC. Translating gives CASSLAGTPETQYF.

This sequence joins TRBV5-5 and TRBJ2-1, with D possibly TRBD2 on 6 matching bases. Per the germline V gene, CDR1 is SGHKS and CDR2 is YYEKEE (reference sequence). The CDR3 covers 15 residues. Deletions cut 2 bases from V and 4 bases from J, with 13 bases between. The CDR3, as DNA: TGTGCCAGCAGCTTTGATGGGACTGCTTACAATGAGCAGTTCTTC. Its translation: CASSFDGTAYNEQFF.

This clone was observed a handful of times. This rearrangement joins TRBV6-5 to TRBJ2-2; TRBD2 agrees at 11 bases. The germline V gene has CDR1 MNHEY and CDR2 SVGAGI. Trimming cost V 8 bases and J 2 bases; bases outside gene matches: 4. The CDR3 consists of 15 residues. The DNA of the CDR3 is TGTGCCAGCGCGACTAGCGGGATAAACACCGGGGAGCTGTTTTTT. Protein product: CASATSGINTGELFF.

The chain carries TRBV1 and TRBJ2-7; the table calls TRBD2, which could not be checked here. TRBV1 is assigned pseudogene status. The CDR3 is 15 amino acids. This chain's CDR3 is CTSFPGSLPSYEQYF. The CDR3 DNA follows: TGCACCAGCTTCCCGGGGTCCTTGCCCTCCTACGAGCAGTACTTC.

The V gene is TRBV9, the J gene TRBJ2-7, with D hard to call. Germline CDR1 SGDLS, CDR2 YYNGEE. V was clipped by 4 bases and J by 4 bases, with 12 bases between them. The CDR3 spans 13 residues. The CDR3 nucleotides are TGTGCCAGCAGCCGACGCTTGGGTTACGAGCAGTACTTC. This codes for CASSRRLGYEQYF. Full variable domain (missing parts from reference TRBV9 and TRBJ2-7): DSGVTQTPKHLITATGQRVTLRCSPRSGDLSVYWYQQSLDQGLQFLIQYYNGEERAKGNILERFSAQQFPDLHSELNLSSLELGDSALYFCASSRRLGYEQYFGPGTRLTVT.

This clone came up a few times. CDR3 protein: CASSQLGTGTSPLHF. CDR3 DNA: TGCGCCAGCAGCCAACTTGGGACAGGGACTTCACCCCTCCACTTT. J is TRBJ1-6 and V is TRBV4-1; 9 positions agree with TRBD1. From germline, CDR1 is MGHRA and CDR2 YSYEKL. After removal of 2 bases from V and 9 bases from J, the junction contained 5 bases not matched to a gene. The CDR3 contains 15 residues.

This sequence joins TRBV2 and TRBJ2-1; TRBD2 is a possible D gene (6 bases). Germline V gene sequence: CDR1 SNHLY, CDR2 FYNNEI. The CDR3 spans 11 residues. The CDR3: CAFGGYNEQFF. CDR3 in DNA: TGTGCTTTCGGGGGCTACAATGAGCAGTTCTTC.